This T cell receptor beta chain was recorded in a study of B cell selection in AIRE deficiency. Overall study findings and caveats: Tconv and Treg cells from AIRE-deficient patients resembled healthy donors in TCRBV usage, CDR3 length and diversity. Healthy Tconv contained 36.6% of shared healthy Treg sequences; only TCRbeta sequenced. Of more than 3,000 shared Treg TCRbeta sequences, about 32% were healthy-only, just under 9.5% patient-only.

Concerning this clone itself: Antigen specificity is unknown.

Produced via immunoSEQ multiplex PCR; TCRdb's table is partial and in-frame only. This table holds about 25,000 clones, about 96% found once. Conventional CD4 T cells were sorted as CD4+CD127+ cells. V was cut by 2 bases and J by 3 bases, with 8 bases left in between. This CDR3 region has 13 residues. Germline V gene sequence: CDR1 SGHRS, CDR2 YFSETQ. Sequenced: conventional CD4+ T cells sorted from PBMCs. V and J are TRBV5-1 and TRBJ2-5, with D tentatively TRBD1 (6 bases). The clonotype originates from a human donor with AIRE deficiency. CDR3 sequence reads: CASSLDRKETQYF. The CDR3 DNA is TGCGCCAGCAGCTTAGACAGGAAAGAGACCCAGTACTTC.